This T cell receptor beta chain was sequenced during a study of T cells in Graves' hyperthyroidism and ophthalmopathy. RNA transcripts yielded amplified TCR beta CDR3 regions. First-round RT-PCR targeting the TCR CDR3 was performed with the HTBI primer set. MiXCR, run by TCRdb on the multiplex PCR reads, gives a single entry per CDR3 protein. The table records about 500,000 distinct CDR3 sequences, approximately 49% of them present only once. This clonotype was seen repeatedly, ten times or more. The CDR3 has 12 residues. Germline V lookup: CDR1 SGHKS, CDR2 YYEKEE (reference sequence). Deletions cut 6 bases from V and 8 bases from J, with 14 bases between.

The chain combines TRBV5-5 with TRBJ1-2; D unresolved. The clonotype was recovered from an adult woman with Graves' disease, either hyperthyroidism or ophthalmopathy (not recorded which). The sample was peripheral blood or thyroid tissue (not recorded which). CDR3 coding DNA: TGTGCCAGCACCTCCCTTGGAGGGGGCTACACCTTC. Residues: CASTSLGGGYTF.